This T cell receptor (beta chain) was recorded in a study of response to subunit inactivated influenza vaccine. In TCRdb, the RT-PCR reads were re-called with MiXCR into one record per CDR3 protein. The sample consists of about 170,000 distinct CDR3 sequences, over 9.5% of them appearing once. The germline CDR1 and CDR2 sequences are KGHDR and SFDVKD. The CDR3 is 13 residues long. Deletions cut 5 bases from V and 6 bases from J, with 12 bases between. This clonotype was detected a few times. These data were also reused for a study on T cells expressing NK-cell markers. That source adds: Making the TCR beta cDNA relied on 5'RACE template switching with UMIs. The study sequenced eight donors, seven HCMV-seropositive and one seronegative. For four donors, these clonotypes were likewise the leading ones in the CD3+CD56-NKG2C+ fraction.

The sequences come from CD8+ T cells sorted from PBMCs, collected 11 to 12 days after vaccination. The chain carries TRBV24-1 and TRBJ1-1, with D perhaps matching TRBD1 (6 bases). The TCR comes from a man aged 50 to 60 who received an inactivated influenza vaccine. CDR3 region: CATSGGAGAEAFF. DNA of the CDR3: TGTGCCACCAGTGGCGGGGCAGGGGCTGAAGCTTTCTTT.